Shown below are 21 T cell receptor beta chains from a single sample sequenced in a study of monozygotic twins with inflammatory bowel disease. Following a re-call of the 5' RACE reads, TCRdb has one entry per CDR3 protein and lacks DNA. In total, the table holds some 450,000 distinct CDR3 sequences. Sequenced: blood. All receptors derive from a human donor with ulcerative colitis or Crohn's disease, or a healthy co-twin of an affected twin (not recorded which).

This sequence joins TRBV19 and TRBJ2-5; TCRdb picks TRBD1, but there is no DNA to check that call. This CDR3 has 16 residues. CDR1 and CDR2 from the germline V gene are LNHDA and SQIVND (reference sequence). CDR3 protein: CASSSGTGIRGETQYF.

This chain connects TRBV7-3 to TRBJ2-1; absent DNA, TCRdb's TRBD2 call cannot be checked. CDR1 SGHTA and CDR2 FQGTGA come from the germline V gene. CDR3 length: 14 residues. This CDR3 is CASSPVPSDDEQFF.

V is TRBV25-1 and J is TRBJ2-5; TCRdb outputs TRBD1, but without DNA this stays unchecked. This CDR3 is 17 amino acids long. In germline, CDR1 is MGHDK, CDR2 SYGVNS. CDR3 sequence reads: CASSEGRSRGGQETQYF.

The chain joins TRBV2 to TRBJ2-7; the TCRdb call, TRBD2, lacks DNA for checking. In germline, CDR1 is SNHLY, CDR2 FYNNEI. This CDR3 comprises 17 residues. The CDR3 protein is CASSEGSSGGGSYEQYF.

The rearrangement links TRBV5-6 to TRBJ2-1; the TCRdb call, TRBD2, lacks DNA for checking. This CDR3 comprises 14 residues. Germline loops: CDR1 SGHDT, CDR2 YYEEEE. The CDR3 reads CASSLAGADNVQFF.

The chain has TRBV3-1 and TRBJ2-1; TCRdb's assignment of TRBD2 cannot be checked, as there is no DNA. The CDR3 spans 15 residues. Germline CDR1 is LGHDT and CDR2 is YNNKEL (reference sequence). CDR3 sequence reads: CASSRLAGGVDEQFF.

V and J are TRBV15 and TRBJ1-5; TCRdb lists TRBD1, though no DNA is available to test this call. Germline loops: CDR1 LNHNV, CDR2 YYDKDF (reference sequence). The CDR3 is 13 amino acids. The CDR3 region is CATSREGPQPQHF.

The chain carries TRBV4-3 and TRBJ2-1; absent DNA, TCRdb's TRBD1 call cannot be checked. Germline loops: CDR1 LGHNA, CDR2 YSLEER. This CDR3 has 15 amino acids. The chain's CDR3 is CASSQGTGVRNEQFF.

V and J are TRBV28 and TRBJ2-3; TCRdb designates TRBD1, a call that cannot be tested without DNA. The CDR3 is made up of 15 amino acids. CDR1 and CDR2 from the germline V gene are MDHEN and SYDVKM. The chain's CDR3 is CASSQTGTGTDTHYF.

J is TRBJ2-7 and V is TRBV24-1; no DNA is available, so the TRBD1 call from TCRdb remains unchecked. The CDR3 covers 14 residues. Germline lookup yields CDR1 KGHDR and CDR2 SFDVKD. The CDR3 protein is CATGEGGGSYEQYF.

The rearrangement joins TRBV7-3 to TRBJ1-1. This CDR3 has 13 amino acids. Per germline, CDR1 SGHTA and CDR2 FQGTGA. The CDR3 is CASSLGWRTEAFF.

This CDR3 is CASSAQGADSPLHF. The rearrangement joins TRBV19 to TRBJ1-6; the D call from TCRdb, TRBD1, cannot be confirmed without DNA. Germline V gene lookup returns CDR1 LNHDA and CDR2 SQIVND (reference sequence). The CDR3 covers 14 residues.

J is TRBJ1-6 and V is TRBV7-2. The V gene's germline CDR1 is SGHTA and CDR2 FQGNSA. CDR3 length: 15 residues. CDR3 amino acids: CASSLGMSSNSPLHF.

The rearrangement uses TRBV5-1 and TRBJ1-1. The CDR3 covers 16 residues. Per the germline V gene, CDR1 is SGHRS and CDR2 is YFSETQ. The CDR3 reads CASSGTQGEGTTEAFF.

The rearrangement links TRBV14 to TRBJ2-5; no DNA is available, so the TRBD2 call from TCRdb remains unchecked. Per the germline V gene, CDR1 is SGHDN and CDR2 is FVKESK. The CDR3 consists of 15 residues. The CDR3 region is CASSPLRQPQETQYF.

The rearrangement links TRBV27 to TRBJ1-6; TCRdb reports TRBD1, a call that lacks DNA to check it against. This CDR3 region has 14 residues. Germline V lookup: CDR1 MNHEY, CDR2 SMNVEV (reference sequence). The CDR3 protein is CASSFRGNNSPLHF.

V usage is TRBV28 and J usage is TRBJ2-2; checking the TCRdb D call of TRBD1 is not possible without DNA. Germline CDR1 reads MDHEN; CDR2 reads SYDVKM. The CDR3 runs 15 residues. The CDR3 spells CASSTGGALGRELFF. Full variable domain (remainder filled in from reference TRBV28 and TRBJ2-2): DVKVTQSSRYLVKRTGEKVFLECVQDMDHENMFWYRQDPGLGLRLIYFSYDVKMKEKGDIPEGYSVSREKKERFSLILESASTNQTSMYLCASSTGGALGRELFFGEGSRLTVL.

The chain carries TRBV7-9 and TRBJ1-3. In germline, CDR1 is SEHNR, CDR2 FQNEAQ (reference sequence). The CDR3 is 14 amino acids. CDR3 residues: CASSDDISGNTIYF. The full variable domain, rest sourced from reference TRBV7-9 and TRBJ1-3, is DTGVSQNPRHKITKRGQNVTFRCDPISEHNRLYWYRQTLGQGPEFLTYFQNEAQLEKSRLLSDRFSAERPKGSFSTLEIQRTEQGDSAMYLCASSDDISGNTIYFGEGSWLTVV.

The CDR3 region is CASSQVKYEQYF. The chain couples TRBV14 to TRBJ2-7. Per germline, CDR1 SGHDN and CDR2 FVKESK. CDR3 length: 12 residues.

The chain carries TRBV7-9 and TRBJ2-1. This CDR3 comprises 14 residues. The germline V gene encodes CDR1 SEHNR and CDR2 FQNEAQ (reference sequence). CDR3 sequence: CASSLDHNNNEQFF.

The chain links TRBV6-1 to TRBJ2-2; TCRdb names TRBD1, which stays unverified in the absence of DNA. The germline gives CDR1 MNHNS, CDR2 SASEGT. This CDR3 has 15 amino acids. The chain's CDR3 is CASSPGTPPAGELFF.